The source of this TCR beta chain is a study of cytomegalovirus exposure and HLA in healthy donors. PCR amplification relied on 60 Vbeta primers (plus 13 Jbeta primers). Using immunoSEQ multiplex PCR, the repertoire was profiled, and TCRdb retains in-frame clones only, with some absent. The sample carries 150,000 to 200,000 clones, roughly 79% recorded once. J lost 1 base, V lost 0 bases, and 1 base had no gene match. CDR1 is LNHNV and CDR2 is YYDKDF in the germline V gene (reference sequence). The CDR3 runs to 15 residues. A remark on this clone: Additional DNA sequences in this sample encode the identical CDR3.

The chain carries TRBV15 and TRBJ2-3; TRBD2 agrees at 7 bases. The sequence derives from a man aged 40-49 years in good health and CMV-seronegative. What was sequenced was PBMCs. CDR3 residues: CATSREAGGTDTQYF. The CDR3, as DNA: TGTGCCACCAGCAGAGAGGCGGGAGGCACAGATACGCAGTATTTT.